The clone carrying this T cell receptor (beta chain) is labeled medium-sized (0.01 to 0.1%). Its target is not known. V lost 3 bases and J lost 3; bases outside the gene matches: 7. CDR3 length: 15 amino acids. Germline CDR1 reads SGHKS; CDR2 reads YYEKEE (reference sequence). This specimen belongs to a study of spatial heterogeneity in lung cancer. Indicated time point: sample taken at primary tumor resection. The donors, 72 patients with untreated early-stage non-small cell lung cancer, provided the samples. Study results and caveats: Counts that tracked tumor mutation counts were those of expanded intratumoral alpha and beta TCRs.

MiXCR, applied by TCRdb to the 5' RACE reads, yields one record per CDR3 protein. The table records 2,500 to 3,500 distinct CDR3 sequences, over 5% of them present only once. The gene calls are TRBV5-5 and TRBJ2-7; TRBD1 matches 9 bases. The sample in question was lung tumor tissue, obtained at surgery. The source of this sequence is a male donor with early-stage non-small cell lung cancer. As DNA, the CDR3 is TGTGCCAGCAGCTGGGGACAGGGACCGAACTACGAGCAGTACTTC. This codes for CASSWGQGPNYEQYF. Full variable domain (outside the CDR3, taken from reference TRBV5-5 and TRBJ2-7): DAGVTQSPTHLIKTRGQQVTLRCSPISGHKSVSWYQQVLGQGPQFIFQYYEKEERGRGNFPDRFSARQFPNYSSELNVNALLLGDSALYLCASSWGQGPNYEQYFGPGTRLTVT.